The rows below give T cell receptor beta chains drawn from one sample of a study of T cell responses to AZD1222 COVID-19 vaccine. Profiled with immunoSEQ multiplex PCR; TCRdb holds only in-frame clones, not every one. In the table there are approximately 140,000 clones, less than 95% of which are singletons. This specimen was peripheral blood, taken on day 0 of AZD1222 vaccination. These TCRs come from an adult in good health. Each CDR3 is given with its conserved first and last residue. The order of the fields is D gene, J gene, clone size, V gene, CDR3 protein, CDR3 DNA. The D gene is left open where the match is weak. The size of a clone is reported for some rows only, either as once, few or many, or as a class for expanded clones.

NA,TRBJ1-4,NA,TRBV18,CASSVSDAARGGVLFF,TGTGCCAGCTCAGTTTCGGATGCAGCCCGAGGGGGAGTACTGTTTTTT
NA,TRBJ1-2,NA,TRBV15,CATSPQLGYGYTF,TGTGCCACCAGCCCCCAGCTCGGGTATGGCTACACCTTC
TRBD1,TRBJ1-1,NA,TRBV6-2/TRBV6-3,CASSSGGSRTEAFF,TGTGCCAGCAGTTCAGGGGGCAGCCGCACTGAAGCTTTCTTT
NA,TRBJ2-1,NA,TRBV27,CASSLTVVGGIYNEQFF,TGTGCCAGCAGTTTAACGGTAGTTGGGGGGATCTACAATGAGCAGTTCTTC
NA,TRBJ1-4,once,TRBV10-1,CASSPGQFVEKLFF,TGCGCCAGCAGCCCCGGGCAATTTGTCGAAAAACTGTTTTTT
TRBD2,TRBJ2-3,NA,TRBV2,CASSELAGGPDTQYF,TGTGCCAGCAGTGAATTAGCGGGGGGGCCAGATACGCAGTATTTT
TRBD1,TRBJ2-3,NA,TRBV5-1,CASSPDRPTDTQYF,TGCGCCAGCAGCCCGGACAGGCCCACAGATACGCAGTATTTT
NA,TRBJ2-5,NA,TRBV11-2,CASSLVGGRQQETQYF,TGTGCCAGCAGCTTAGTAGGGGGACGGCAGCAAGAGACCCAGTACTTC
TRBD2,TRBJ2-5,NA,TRBV6-5,CASASGGPQETQYF,TGTGCCAGCGCTAGCGGGGGGCCTCAAGAGACCCAGTACTTC
TRBD1,TRBJ1-2,NA,TRBV3-1/TRBV3-2,CASSLAGQGAPAAYGYTF,TGTGCCAGCAGCCTAGCAGGACAGGGGGCCCCTGCCGCCTATGGCTACACCTTC
NA,TRBJ1-2,NA,TRBV6-4,CASSDGGGGYTF,TGTGCCAGCAGTGATGGTGGGGGTGGCTACACCTTC
NA,TRBJ1-2,NA,TRBV4-2,CASSQDLRSYGYTF,TGTGCCAGCAGCCAAGATCTCAGATCCTATGGCTACACCTTC
NA,TRBJ2-2,NA,TRBV21-1,CATIDRNTGELFF,TGTGCCACCATTGACAGAAACACCGGGGAGCTGTTTTTT
NA,TRBJ2-1,NA,TRBV6-4,CASSPPDNEQFF,TGTGCCAGCAGTCCCCCCGACAATGAGCAGTTCTTC
TRBD2,TRBJ2-2,NA,TRBV5-4,CASSRSTSGRALFTGELFF,TGTGCCAGCAGCCGCTCGACTAGCGGGAGGGCCCTCTTCACCGGGGAGCTGTTTTTT
NA,TRBJ1-2,NA,TRBV5-6,CASSPGPRDYGYTF,TGTGCCAGCAGCCCCGGGCCCAGGGACTATGGCTACACCTTC
NA,TRBJ1-6,NA,TRBV6-5,CASTRGNSPLHF,TGTGCCAGCACGAGGGGTAATTCACCCCTCCACTTT
NA,TRBJ2-5,NA,TRBV11-2,CASSTGLQGETQYF,TGTGCCAGCAGCACCGGGCTCCAGGGGGAGACCCAGTACTTC
NA,TRBJ1-2,NA,TRBV5-8,CASSLASGTHGYTF,TGTGCCAGCAGCCTAGCGTCCGGGACACATGGCTACACCTTC
TRBD1,TRBJ1-6,NA,TRBV27,CASLRTGSNSPLHF,TGTGCCAGCTTACGGACAGGATCCAATTCACCCCTCCACTTT
TRBD1,TRBJ1-2,once,TRBV4-3,CASSQDRTGYGYTF,TGCGCCAGCAGCCAAGATAGGACAGGGTATGGCTACACCTTC
NA,TRBJ1-3,NA,TRBV7-9,CASSPGTLSGNTIYF,TGTGCCAGCAGTCCCGGGACCCTCTCTGGAAACACCATATATTTT
NA,TRBJ1-1,NA,TRBV7-7,CASSLRRVSNPQGHSEAFF,TGTGCCAGCAGCTTAAGGCGGGTCAGTAATCCACAGGGCCACAGTGAAGCTTTCTTT
NA,TRBJ1-1,NA,TRBV19,CASREATANTEAFF,TGTGCCAGTAGGGAGGCGACAGCGAACACTGAAGCTTTCTTT